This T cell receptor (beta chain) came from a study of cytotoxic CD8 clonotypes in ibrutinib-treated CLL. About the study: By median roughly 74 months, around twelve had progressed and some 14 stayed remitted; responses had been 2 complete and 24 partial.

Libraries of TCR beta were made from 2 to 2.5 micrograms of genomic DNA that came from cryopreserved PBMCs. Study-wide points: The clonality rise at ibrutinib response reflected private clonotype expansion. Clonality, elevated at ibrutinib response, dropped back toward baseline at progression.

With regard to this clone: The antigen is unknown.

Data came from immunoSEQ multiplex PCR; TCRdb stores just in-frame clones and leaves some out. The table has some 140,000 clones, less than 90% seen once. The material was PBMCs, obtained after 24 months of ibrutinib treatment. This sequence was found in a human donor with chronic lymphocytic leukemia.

In DNA, the CDR3 is TGTGCCAGCAGCGGAACAGGGTCGGTTCAGCCCCAGCATTTT. This gives the protein CASSGTGSVQPQHF. V is TRBV9 and J is TRBJ1-5, with a tentative D call TRBD1 (6 bases). The germline CDR1 and CDR2 sequences are SGDLS and YYNGEE. This CDR3 has 14 amino acids. The ends were cut back, 3 bases at V and 6 bases at J, with 13 bases in the middle.